This T cell receptor beta chain was recorded in a study of blood T cell repertoires in COVID-19. Trimming pared 3 bases from V and 7 bases from J, leaving 7 bases between. This CDR3 comprises 12 residues. The V gene's germline CDR1 is MNHEY and CDR2 SMNVEV (reference sequence). Original methodology: How many nucleated cells were present was estimated from reference gene primer amplification. Repertoires were generated with immunoSEQ multiplex PCR, while TCRdb's copy carries only in-frame clones and drops some. That table supplies the V and J calls and clone size; D and trimming were determined from the DNA. The repertoire holds about 280,000 clones, with approximately 83% as singletons. This clone was seen only once.

The sample comprised peripheral blood. The chain has TRBV27 and TRBJ1-5, with D unresolved. The receptor's source is a human donor in a cohort sampled during active COVID-19. The CDR3: CASSFTAQPQHF. DNA for the CDR3: TGTGCCAGCAGTTTTACAGCCCAGCCCCAGCATTTT.